The rows below give T cell receptor beta chains drawn from one sample of a study of blood T cell repertoires in COVID-19. Method: immunoSEQ multiplex PCR; TCRdb's copy keeps in-frame clones and lacks some. This table holds under 150,000 clones, 84% found once. The source material was peripheral blood. These TCRs come from a woman of 80 years or more in a cohort sampled during active or convalescent COVID-19. Both conserved end residues are part of each CDR3. A D gene is named only where the DNA matches it firmly. Only some rows state a clone size, as once, few, many or a class for expanded clones.

j_call v_call d_call clone_size cdr3_nt cdr3_aa
TRBJ2-3 TRBV5-1 TRBD2 - TGCGCCAGCGAAACTAGCGGGGGTAGTACAGATACGCAGTATTTT CASETSGGSTDTQYF
TRBJ2-1 TRBV5-1 TRBD1 - TGCGCCAGCAGCCGACAGGGAAGTGATGAGCAGTTCTTC CASSRQGSDEQFF
TRBJ1-1 TRBV3-1/TRBV3-2 - - TGTGCCAGCAGCCAACGGGGGGGCACTGAAGCTTTCTTT CASSQRGGTEAFF
TRBJ1-2 TRBV27 - few TGTGCCAGCAGTCCAACACGAGGTGACTATGGCTACACCTTC CASSPTRGDYGYTF
TRBJ2-2 TRBV3-1/TRBV3-2 TRBD2 - TGTGCCAGCACCTCACAGCTAGCGGTCACCGGGGAGCTGTTTTTT CASTSQLAVTGELFF
TRBJ1-2 TRBV7-9 TRBD1 - TGTGCCAGCAGCTTAGCGGCAGGGGGGCTCTTATCTAACTATGGCTACACCTTC CASSLAAGGLLSNYGYTF
TRBJ1-5 TRBV15 - - TGTGCCACCAGCAGAGATAAGTATCGGGCCCAGCATTTT CATSRDKYRAQHF
TRBJ1-1 TRBV18 TRBD1 - TGTGCCAGCTCACCTGGACAGGGCAGCATGAACACTGAAGCTTTCTTT CASSPGQGSMNTEAFF
TRBJ2-1 TRBV7-3 TRBD2 - TGTGCCAGCAGCTCAAAGCGGGGTGTAAAGAATGAGCAGTTCTTC CASSSKRGVKNEQFF
TRBJ1-4 TRBV7-8 TRBD1 - TGTGCCAGCAGCGGGATGGGGACAGGGGATGAAAAACTGTTTTTT CASSGMGTGDEKLFF
TRBJ1-2 TRBV7-9 - - TGTGCCAGCAGCTTAGGGATGGGCCCTGGCTATGGCTACACCTTC CASSLGMGPGYGYTF
TRBJ1-1 TRBV7-8 TRBD1 - TGTGCCAGCAGCCCGCGAACGACAGGGCTAGGGACTGAAGCTTTCTTT CASSPRTTGLGTEAFF
TRBJ2-5 TRBV5-1 - few TGCGCCAGCAGCGCGGGGAAGGGGGCCGAAGAGACCCAGTACTTC CASSAGKGAEETQYF
TRBJ2-1 TRBV7-2 TRBD2 - TGTGCCAGCAGCTTAAGCGGGGCCGCGTTCGGCAATGAGCAGTTCTTC CASSLSGAAFGNEQFF
TRBJ1-5 TRBV6-5 TRBD1 once TGTGCCAGCAGATGGACAGGGAATCAGCCCCAGCATTTT CASRWTGNQPQHF
TRBJ2-7 TRBV10-3 - once TGTGCCATCAGTTCCGGCAGGGGAGACGAGCAGTACTTC CAISSGRGDEQYF
TRBJ2-7 TRBV12-3/TRBV12-4 - - TGTGCCAGCAAGTTCGGGGATTACTACGAGCAGTACTTC CASKFGDYYEQYF
TRBJ1-1 TRBV7-9 - few TGTGCCAGCAGCTCGGAGCAACTGAACACTGAAGCTTTCTTT CASSSEQLNTEAFF
TRBJ2-1 TRBV5-5 TRBD2 - TGTGCCAGCAGCCGACAACTGACTAGCCCAGAAGGGTTCTTC CASSRQLTSPEGFF
TRBJ1-3 TRBV5-1 - - TGCGCCAGCAGCTTGGAGGGGGGGCCGGGAAACACCATATATTTT CASSLEGGPGNTIYF
TRBJ2-7 TRBV5-6 - - TGTGCCAGCAGATTACAGGGACACGAGCAGTACTTC CASRLQGHEQYF
TRBJ1-2 TRBV6-6 - - TGTGCCAGCAGTTACCCTCCAGGAGGAAGCTATGGCTACACCTTC CASSYPPGGSYGYTF
TRBJ2-3 TRBV7-2 TRBD2 once TGTGCCAGCAGCTTACGCGGGGGGGCAAACACAGATACGCAGTATTTT CASSLRGGANTDTQYF
TRBJ2-2 TRBV5-4 TRBD1 - TGTGCCAGCAGCAGTAACAGGGGGCGAACCGGGGAGCTGTTTTTT CASSSNRGRTGELFF
TRBJ1-2 TRBV28 TRBD1 - TGTGCCAGCAGTGGGACAGGACGATCGTATGGCTACACCTTC CASSGTGRSYGYTF
TRBJ2-5 TRBV7-9 TRBD2 - TGTGCCAGCAGAAGACTAGCGGGGGGGCCCGGGCAAGAGACCCAGTACTTC CASRRLAGGPGQETQYF
TRBJ2-2 TRBV19 TRBD2 - TGTGCCAGTAGACCCGGGGGGGGAAGGGCCGGGGAGCTGTTTTTT CASRPGGGRAGELFF
TRBJ1-1 TRBV5-6 - few TGTGCCAGCAGCTTGGCAGTATGGTCTGAAGCTTTCTTT CASSLAVWSEAFF
TRBJ2-5 TRBV11-2 - - TGTGCCGCCCTAGAGGGTGAGACCCAGTACTTC CAALEGETQYF
TRBJ1-2 TRBV5-4 TRBD1 - TGTGCCAGCAGCCGGGACAGGGGGGAAGGGGGCTACACCTTC CASSRDRGEGGYTF
TRBJ1-4 TRBV5-1 - - TGCGCCAGCAGCTTGGTGTGGGGGGGTAATGAAAAACTGTTTTTT CASSLVWGGNEKLFF
TRBJ2-1 TRBV6-5 - - TGTGCCAGCAGCGGGAGAAGGGCTTACAATGAGCAGTTCTTC CASSGRRAYNEQFF
TRBJ2-7 TRBV7-9 TRBD1 few TGTGCCAGCAGCCGGCCGGGACAGACCTACGAGCAGTACTTC CASSRPGQTYEQYF
TRBJ1-6 TRBV6-5 TRBD1 once TGTGCCAGCAGGAGGACAGGGGGAAATTCACCCCTCCACTTT CASRRTGGNSPLHF
TRBJ1-3 TRBV3-1/TRBV3-2 - - TGTGCCAGCAGCCAATCCGCCGGGGCTGGAAACACCATATATTTT CASSQSAGAGNTIYF
TRBJ2-7 TRBV4-1 TRBD1 - TGCGCCAGCAGCCGGGACAGCTTCTACGAGCAGTACTTC CASSRDSFYEQYF
TRBJ1-2 TRBV5-1 TRBD1 - TGCGCCAGCACCCAGGGGGCGCGTGTGGATGGCTACACCTTC CASTQGARVDGYTF
TRBJ1-1 TRBV9 - once TGTGCCAGCAGCCCCTCAGAGAGGAGGGCCACTGAAGCTTTCTTT CASSPSERRATEAFF
TRBJ1-1 TRBV30 - - TGTGCCTGGAGTGTCTCAGGGGCCCATGCGTTCTTT CAWSVSGAHAFF
TRBJ2-6 TRBV7-9 TRBD1 few TGTGCCAGCAGCGCACCGGGACAGTCGGGCCCCGCTGGGGCCAACGTCCTGACTTTC CASSAPGQSGPAGANVLTF
TRBJ2-3 TRBV3-1/TRBV3-2 TRBD2 - TGTGCCAGCAGCCAAGATAGTCGGGCTAGCGGGCGGTACAACACAGATACGCAGTATTTT CASSQDSRASGRYNTDTQYF
TRBJ2-2 TRBV4-3 TRBD2 - TGCGCCAGCAGCCCACAGCGGGGGGCGGCCGGGGAGCTGTTTTTT CASSPQRGAAGELFF
TRBJ1-3 TRBV4-2 TRBD1 - TGTGCCAGCAGCCAAGGTGGGACAGGCTCTGGAAACACCATATATTTT CASSQGGTGSGNTIYF
TRBJ1-3 TRBV19 - - TGTGCCACTCTTCGCGCCGGCAGGGGATACTCTGGAAACACCATATATTTT CATLRAGRGYSGNTIYF
TRBJ1-2 TRBV2 TRBD1 few TGTGCCAGCAGTGACAGGGGGCTAGGGGGCTACACCTTC CASSDRGLGGYTF
TRBJ2-1 TRBV2 - - TGTGCCAGCGACCAGAGGACCTACAATGAGCAGTTCTTC CASDQRTYNEQFF
TRBJ2-7 TRBV6-1 TRBD1 - TGTGCCAGCAGTGATCGGGACAGGGGGCGTTTGTCGCAGTACTTC CASSDRDRGRLSQYF
TRBJ2-3 TRBV27 TRBD2 - TGTGCCAGCAGGCTAGCGGGGACCACAGATACGCAGTATTTT CASRLAGTTDTQYF
TRBJ2-7 TRBV2 - - TGTGCCAGCATTTGGGGACAATACTACGAGCAGTACTTC CASIWGQYYEQYF
TRBJ1-2 TRBV5-4 - - TGTGCCAGCAGCTTGGGTGCCCGTCGAGGCAACTATGGCTACACCTTC CASSLGARRGNYGYTF
TRBJ1-4 TRBV6-5 - - TGTGCCAGCAGGGCCACAACTAATGAAAAACTGTTTTTT CASRATTNEKLFF
TRBJ2-4 TRBV29-1 TRBD1 - TGCAGCGTTTCCAGGGGGCCGGGAGACATTCAGTACTTC CSVSRGPGDIQYF
TRBJ2-4 TRBV30 TRBD2 once TGTGCCTGGAGCCCCGGGGAATGGCGGGGGGTAGCCAAAAACATTCAGTACTTC CAWSPGEWRGVAKNIQYF
TRBJ1-2 TRBV5-6 TRBD1 - TGTGCCAGCAGCCCCGGGACAGGCCCCAGAACTAACTATGGCTACACCTTC CASSPGTGPRTNYGYTF